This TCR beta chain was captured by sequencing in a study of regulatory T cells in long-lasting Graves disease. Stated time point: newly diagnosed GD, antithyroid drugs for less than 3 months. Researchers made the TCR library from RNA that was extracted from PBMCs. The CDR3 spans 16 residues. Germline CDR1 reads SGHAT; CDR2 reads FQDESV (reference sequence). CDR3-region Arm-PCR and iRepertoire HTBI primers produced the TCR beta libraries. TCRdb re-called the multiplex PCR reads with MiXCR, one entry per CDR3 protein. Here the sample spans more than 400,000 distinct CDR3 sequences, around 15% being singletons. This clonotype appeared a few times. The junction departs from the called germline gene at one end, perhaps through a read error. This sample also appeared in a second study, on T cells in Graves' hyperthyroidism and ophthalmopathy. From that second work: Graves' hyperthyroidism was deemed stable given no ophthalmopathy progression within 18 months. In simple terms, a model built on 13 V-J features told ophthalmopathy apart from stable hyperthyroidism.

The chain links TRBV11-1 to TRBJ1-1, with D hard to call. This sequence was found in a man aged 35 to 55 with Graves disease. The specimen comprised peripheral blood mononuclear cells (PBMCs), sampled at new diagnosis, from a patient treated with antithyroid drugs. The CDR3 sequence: CASSPRSGRRNTEASF. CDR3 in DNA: TGTGCCAGCAGCCCACGCTCCGGACGGCGGAACACTGAAGCTTCCTTT.